Each of the 21 T cell receptor beta chains below was sequenced from the same sample in a study of blood T cell repertoires in COVID-19. Sequenced by immunoSEQ multiplex PCR; TCRdb stores in-frame clones only, minus some. The sample records about 29,000 clones, over 75% being singletons. The source material was peripheral blood. These receptor sequences come from a woman aged 70 to 79 with active or convalescent COVID-19.

The chain links TRBV11-3 to TRBJ2-2, with D perhaps TRBD2 (6 bases). Trimming shortened V by 4 bases and J by 4 bases, and 10 bases separated the two germline ends. This CDR3 spans 14 amino acids. Germline CDR1 SGHNT, CDR2 YENEEA. The CDR3, as DNA: TGTGCCAGCAGCTCAAGCGGGTCCACCGGGGAGCTGTTTTTT. Amino acid sequence: CASSSSGSTGELFF.

This clone appeared a few times. The chain carries TRBV11-2 and TRBJ1-2; no clear D. The CDR3 is made up of 15 amino acids. Germline V gene sequence: CDR1 SGHAT, CDR2 FQNNGV. The germline V and J ends were trimmed by 5 bases and 1 base, with 14 bases remaining between them. In nucleotides, the CDR3 is TGTGCCAGCAGCCCCTACTCCGAGGGTAACTATGGCTACACCTTC. The encoded protein is CASSPYSEGNYGYTF.

This clone was seen just once. The rearrangement uses TRBV28 and TRBJ2-3, with 10 bases that match TRBD1. The J segment lost 2 bases and the V segment lost 6 bases, leaving 8 bases of the junction unmatched. From germline, CDR1 is MDHEN and CDR2 SYDVKM. The CDR3 has 16 residues. CDR3: CASRFAGTGATDTQYF. The CDR3 nucleotides read TGTGCCAGCAGGTTTGCCGGGACAGGGGCCACAGATACGCAGTATTTT.

V is TRBV6-2 or TRBV6-3 and J is TRBJ1-2; maybe TRBD1 (5 bases). V was pared by 0 bases and J by 1 base, with 15 bases between. Germline V gives CDR1 MNHEY, CDR2 SVGEGT. The CDR3 is 17 amino acids. This CDR3 is CASSYSRGAPLNYGYTF. Here the CDR3 DNA reads TGTGCCAGCAGTTACTCACGCGGGGCTCCCCTTAACTATGGCTACACCTTC.

This chain connects TRBV11-2 to TRBJ1-1; a possible D gene is TRBD1 (6 bases). The germline V gene has CDR1 SGHAT and CDR2 FQNNGV. The germline V and J ends were trimmed by 6 bases and 4 bases, with 18 bases remaining between them. The CDR3 has 15 residues. Written as DNA, the CDR3 is TGTGCCAGCAGACAAGGGGATTACAGGGCCACTGAAGCTTTCTTT. Protein: CASRQGDYRATEAFF.

The chain is built from TRBV2 and TRBJ1-1; no clear D. Between the trimmed V and J ends, which lost 2 bases and 8 bases, there was a span of 9 bases. Germline assignment: CDR1 SNHLY and CDR2 FYNNEI. The CDR3 runs 12 residues. Written as DNA, the CDR3 is TGTGCCAGCAGTGAATGGAGGAGGGAAGCTTTCTTT. Translated, it gives CASSEWRREAFF.

The gene calls are TRBV21-1 and TRBJ1-5; the tabulated D call, TRBD1, remains unverified against the DNA. TRBV21-1 is classified as a pseudogene. The CDR3 has 17 residues. The CDR3 DNA is TGTGCCAGCAGCAAGGAGACAGGGAATAGGGGTAATCAGCCCCAGCATTTT. This codes for CASSKETGNRGNQPQHF.

This rearrangement joins TRBV19 to TRBJ2-2; 8 nucleotides match TRBD2. The CDR3 spans 17 residues. Germline V gives CDR1 LNHDA, CDR2 SQIVND (reference sequence). Unmatched junction bases numbered 12, after V lost 5 bases and J lost 4 bases. CDR3 DNA sequence: TGTGCCAGTAGTTTCTTTCGTAGCGGGGCTACCACCGGGGAGCTGTTTTTT. This codes for CASSFFRSGATTGELFF.

The rearrangement joins TRBV20-1 to TRBJ2-7; 10 nucleotides agree with TRBD2. Germline V lookup: CDR1 DFQATT, CDR2 SNEGSKA (reference sequence). The J segment lost 3 bases and the V segment lost 3 bases, leaving 11 bases of the junction unmatched. The CDR3 covers 16 residues. CDR3 protein: CSASYPRTSGFYEQYF. The CDR3, as DNA: TGCAGTGCTAGTTACCCTAGGACTAGCGGATTCTACGAGCAGTACTTC.

In this sample, this clone turned up a few times. The rearrangement joins TRBV20-1 to TRBJ1-1; D unclear. Deletions cut 5 bases from V and 1 base from J, with 5 bases between. In germline, CDR1 is DFQATT, CDR2 SNEGSKA (reference sequence). CDR3 length equals 11 residues. The CDR3 region has the DNA TGCAGTGCTGATAGGAACACTGAAGCTTTCTTT. Translation gives CSADRNTEAFF.

The genes are TRBV5-8 and TRBJ2-5, with TRBD2 as a possible D gene (6 bases). This CDR3 has 14 residues. V lost 4 bases and J 2 bases, leaving 12 bases between the germline ends. CDR1 and CDR2 from the germline V gene are SGHTS and YDEGEE. The CDR3 region has the DNA TGTGCCAGCAGCCAAGGACTACGGCAAGAGACCCAGTACTTC. As protein: CASSQGLRQETQYF.

This clone rates as medium-sized. The chain carries TRBV30 and TRBJ2-7; maybe TRBD2 (5 bases). Trimming cost V 3 bases and J 3 bases, with 12 bases left between them. Germline CDR1 is GTSNPN and CDR2 is SVGIG (reference sequence). CDR3 length equals 13 residues. The CDR3 DNA sequence: TGTGCCTGGAGGCCTGGTGAGGGCTACGAGCAGTACTTC. It yields the protein CAWRPGEGYEQYF.

The chain couples TRBV28 to TRBJ2-5, with D perhaps TRBD2 (6 bases). Germline V gene lookup returns CDR1 MDHEN and CDR2 SYDVKM. Trimming took 2 bases from V and 5 from J, leaving 9 bases between them. This CDR3 spans 13 amino acids. The CDR3 DNA sequence: TGTGCCAGCAGTTTAGGGGGGAGGGAGACCCAGTACTTC. Encoded protein: CASSLGGRETQYF. Based on the CDR3 plus reference TRBV28 and TRBJ2-5, the full variable domain is DVKVTQSSRYLVKRTGEKVFLECVQDMDHENMFWYRQDPGLGLRLIYFSYDVKMKEKGDIPEGYSVSREKKERFSLILESASTNQTSMYLCASSLGGRETQYFGPGTRLLVL.

The genes are TRBV19 and TRBJ2-7; 9 nucleotides line up with TRBD1. The germline V gene encodes CDR1 LNHDA and CDR2 SQIVND (reference sequence). V trimming: 5 bases; J trimming: 2 bases; junction bases outside the gene matches: 10. This CDR3 is built from 16 residues. The CDR3 reads CASSSTGQGIAYEQYF. CDR3 DNA: TGTGCCAGTAGTTCCACCGGACAGGGGATCGCCTACGAGCAGTACTTC.

CDR3 in amino acids: CASSPSDRGRKQYF. CDR3 bases: TGTGCCAGCAGCCCCTCGGACAGGGGGCGAAAGCAGTATTTT. The V and J genes are TRBV7-3 and TRBJ2-3, with TRBD1 matching over 11 bases. The CDR3 extends over 14 amino acids. CDR1 SGHTA and CDR2 FQGTGA come from the germline V gene. With 5 bases clipped from V and 11 bases from J, the junction kept 9 bases outside the gene matches.

V is TRBV14 and J is TRBJ2-1; tentatively, D is TRBD2 (12 bases). The CDR3 loop spans 21 amino acids. The germline gives CDR1 SGHDN, CDR2 FVKESK. Trimming shortened V by 4 bases and J by 2 bases, and 30 bases separated the two germline ends. The DNA for the CDR3 is TGTGCCAGCAGCCCACGGGACAGGGGGGGTACTAGCGGGAGGCCCTACAATGAGCAGTTCTTC. Translation gives CASSPRDRGGTSGRPYNEQFF.

The chain is built from TRBV11-2 and TRBJ1-1, with D perhaps TRBD1 (6 bases). The germline CDR1 and CDR2 sequences are SGHAT and FQNNGV. There are 16 residues in the CDR3. Trimming removed 5 bases from V and 0 bases from J, with 16 bases in between. The CDR3, as DNA: TGTGCCAGCAGCGCCCGGACAGACGAGGTGAACACTGAAGCTTTCTTT. This sequence encodes CASSARTDEVNTEAFF.

This sequence joins TRBV15 and TRBJ2-1; TRBD2 matches at 9 bases. The CDR3 loop spans 15 amino acids. Trimming at V came to 4 bases and at J to 6 bases, leaving 7 bases not matched to a gene. The germline gives CDR1 LNHNV, CDR2 YYDKDF (reference sequence). CDR3 region: CATSTSGTGGNEQFF. In nucleotides, the CDR3 is TGTGCCACCAGCACTAGCGGGACGGGCGGCAATGAGCAGTTCTTC.

The chain joins TRBV7-2 to TRBJ1-1, with 7 bases that match TRBD1. Looked up from germline, CDR1 is SGHTA and CDR2 is FQGNSA. V dropped 5 bases and J dropped 9; count of bases not matched to a gene: 15. The CDR3 has 15 amino acids. The CDR3 coding sequence is TGTGCCAGCAGCGTTTACTCTACCGGGACAGAACAAGCTTTCTTT. Translation: CASSVYSTGTEQAFF. Combining the CDR3 with reference TRBV7-2 and TRBJ1-1 gives the whole variable domain GAGVSQSPSNKVTEKGKDVELRCDPISGHTALYWYRQSLGQGLEFLIYFQGNSAPDKSGLPSDRFSAERTGGSVSTLTIQRTQQEDSAVYLCASSVYSTGTEQAFFGQGTRLTVV.

The chain carries TRBV6-2 or TRBV6-3 and TRBJ2-2; D gene uncertain. V lost 2 bases and J 4 bases, leaving 5 bases between the germline ends. The CDR3 is made up of 13 amino acids. CDR1 and CDR2 (germline): MNHEY, SVGEGT. The CDR3 DNA reads as TGTGCCAGCAGTTACGGGCTCACCGGGGAGCTGTTTTTT. Translated: CASSYGLTGELFF.

The chain combines TRBV2 with TRBJ2-1, with 9 nucleotides matching TRBD2. Germline CDR1 SNHLY, CDR2 FYNNEI. The CDR3 runs to 15 residues. The ends lost 6 bases at V and 4 bases at J; junction bases unmatched: 7. The CDR3: CASRLERGVYNEQFF. In nucleotides, the CDR3 is TGTGCCAGCAGACTGGAGCGGGGGGTTTACAATGAGCAGTTCTTC.